This TCR beta chain was identified during a study of response to subunit inactivated influenza vaccine. The germline gives CDR1 SGHTA, CDR2 FQGTGA. This CDR3 comprises 14 residues. V lost 6 bases and J lost 2, with 10 bases in between. TCRdb fed the RT-PCR reads into MiXCR, producing one record per CDR3 protein. This repertoire shows about 800,000 distinct CDR3 sequences, 21% found once; its top ten account for about a tenth. Study results and caveats: Authors suggested that a seasonal influenza vaccination recruits few new T cells each time.

In its sample, this clonotype was seen a few times. Antigen specificity is unknown. This TCR derives from a man aged 45-65 years who received an inactivated influenza vaccine. The source was PBMCs from blood, collected about 5 days after vaccination. The genes are TRBV7-3 and TRBJ2-2, with TRBD2 as a possible D gene (6 bases). CDR3 amino acids: CASRMDYNTGELFF. CDR3 bases: TGTGCCAGCAGAATGGACTATAACACCGGGGAGCTGTTTTTT.